The clone carrying this TCR beta chain was found a few times. What it binds is unknown. This CDR3 region has 18 residues. Germline V gene data show CDR1 as SEHNR and CDR2 as FQNEAQ (reference sequence). Trimming removed 3 bases from V and 0 bases from J; junction bases left unmatched: 8. This sample is drawn from a study of cytomegalovirus exposure and HLA in healthy donors. Study-wide points: In an earlier analysis, in some 540 donors, most V segments appeared productive either ~87% or ~30% of the time. A missense variant in DCLRE1C was later tied to TCR beta V- and J-gene trimming. Using a false discovery rate of 0.05, a later analysis showed that approximately 17,000 TCR beta sequences were associated with HLA alleles.

At the time of sampling, donors were nominally healthy, though unrecorded immune exposures were likely. Use of 60 Vbeta and 13 Jbeta primers characterized the PCR. The data were produced by immunoSEQ multiplex PCR, yet TCRdb's version contains in-frame clones alone and is incomplete. The profile shows 130,000 or so clones, 70% to 85% of them singletons. This TCR was sampled from a middle-aged man in good health and CMV-seronegative. What was sequenced was PBMCs. V gene TRBV7-9 combines with J gene TRBJ2-7, with TRBD2 matching over 13 bases. The CDR3 region is CASSLAGLAGRSSYEQYF. In nucleotides, the CDR3 is TGTGCCAGCAGCTTGGCGGGACTAGCGGGAAGGAGCTCCTACGAGCAGTACTTC.